These T cell receptor beta chains were read from a single sample in a study of T cell repertoires in cytomegalovirus infection. MiXCR, run by TCRdb on the reads, gives a single entry per CDR3 protein. This sample has some 600,000 distinct CDR3 sequences, with about 24% found just once. The sequencing sample was made of CD8+ T cells from PBMCs. The receptors derive from a human donor in good health (CMV status not recorded). Some clones in this sample may be carry-over from other donors' samples. The CDR3 runs from the conserved cysteine through the conserved F or W. The order of the fields is D gene, V gene, clone size, J gene, CDR3 protein, CDR3 DNA. A D gene is named only where the DNA matches it firmly. Clone size is stated in some rows and not others, as once, few, many or a class when expanded.

-	TRBV7-9	many	TRBJ2-1	CASSSKLIGIDEQFF	TGTGCCAGCAGCTCCAAACTAATAGGGATCGATGAGCAGTTCTTC
TRBD2	TRBV6-4	-	TRBJ2-1	CANSLSGGNEQFF	TGTGCCAACAGTCTAAGCGGGGGAAATGAGCAGTTCTTC
-	TRBV6-1	many	TRBJ2-7	CASRQSSYEQYF	TGTGCCAGCAGGCAGAGCTCCTACGAGCAGTACTTC
TRBD1	TRBV12-3/TRBV12-4	-	TRBJ2-7	CASSYFLGGGQADYEQYF	TGTGCCAGCAGTTATTTTTTAGGAGGCGGACAGGCTGACTACGAGCAGTACTTC
-	TRBV10-3	few	TRBJ2-1	CAIGASGTNVYNEQFF	TGTGCCATCGGTGCCTCAGGGACGAACGTCTACAATGAGCAGTTCTTC
TRBD1	TRBV7-2	many	TRBJ2-1	CASSPWTGESYNEQFF	TGTGCCAGCAGCCCTTGGACAGGGGAGTCCTACAATGAGCAGTTCTTC
TRBD1	TRBV5-6	few	TRBJ2-7	CASSLNGQGRDYEQYF	TGTGCCAGCAGCTTGAATGGACAGGGGAGGGACTACGAGCAGTACTTC
-	TRBV5-5	-	TRBJ2-1	CASSFPHSAAVGYNEQFF	TGTGCCAGCAGTTTTCCCCACTCCGCAGCGGTGGGCTACAATGAGCAGTTCTTC
-	TRBV6-2/TRBV6-3	few	TRBJ2-3	CASSYFHPDTQYF	TGTGCCAGCAGTTATTTCCACCCAGATACGCAGTATTTT
TRBD2	TRBV27	-	TRBJ2-3	CASSPTTSGGTDTQYF	TGTGCCAGCAGTCCAACGACTAGCGGAGGCACAGATACGCAGTATTTT
-	TRBV12-3/TRBV12-4	few	TRBJ2-7	CASSLGLGVGEQYF	TGTGCCAGCAGTTTAGGGTTAGGGGTTGGCGAGCAGTACTTC
-	TRBV12-3/TRBV12-4	-	TRBJ2-1	CASRAGLTREQFF	TGTGCCAGCAGGGCGGGACTCACTAGAGAGCAGTTCTTC
-	TRBV28	many	TRBJ2-2	CASSTGTAPWTGELFF	TGTGCCAGCAGTACAGGGACGGCCCCTTGGACCGGGGAGCTGTTTTTT
-	TRBV20-1	few	TRBJ2-2	CSAGDLANTGELFF	TGCAGTGCCGGGGACCTTGCGAACACCGGGGAGCTGTTTTTT
TRBD1	TRBV14	few	TRBJ1-6	CASSPGGTPPLHF	TGTGCCAGCAGCCCAGGGGGGACCCCACCCCTCCACTTT
-	TRBV4-2	few	TRBJ2-7	CASSAGRQGEQYF	TGTGCCAGCAGCGCAGGACGACAAGGCGAGCAGTACTTC
TRBD1	TRBV7-9	-	TRBJ2-6	CASSFPTGSGANVLTF	TGTGCCAGCAGCTTCCCGACAGGGAGTGGGGCCAACGTCCTGACTTTC
-	TRBV5-1	-	TRBJ2-1	CASSLMDSFYEQFF	TGCGCCAGCAGCTTGATGGACTCCTTTTATGAGCAGTTCTTC
-	TRBV7-6	many	TRBJ1-2	CASSLVTDPNYGYTF	TGTGCCAGCAGCTTAGTAACAGATCCTAACTATGGCTACACCTTC
TRBD2	TRBV6-5	few	TRBJ2-5	CASSPSGENQETQYF	TGTGCCAGCAGTCCTAGCGGGGAAAATCAAGAGACCCAGTACTTC
TRBD1	TRBV9	few	TRBJ2-7	CASSPRTGVHEQYF	TGTGCCAGCAGCCCGAGGACAGGGGTTCACGAGCAGTACTTC
-	TRBV7-9	-	TRBJ2-2	CASSLIPYTGELFF	TGTGCCAGCAGCTTAATACCTTACACCGGGGAGCTGTTTTTT
-	TRBV29-1	few	TRBJ2-2	CSGRRDTGELFF	TGCAGCGGACGCCGGGACACCGGGGAGCTGTTTTTT
-	TRBV7-9	many	TRBJ1-5	CASSPDGALNQPQHF	TGTGCCAGCAGTCCTGACGGGGCGCTGAATCAGCCCCAGCATTTT
TRBD2	TRBV7-9	-	TRBJ2-2	CASIGGAWELFF	TGTGCCAGCATCGGGGGGGCCTGGGAGCTGTTTTTT
TRBD1	TRBV25-1	-	TRBJ1-1	CASSEYFGTGEDTEAFF	TGTGCCAGCAGTGAGTATTTCGGGACAGGGGAGGACACTGAAGCTTTCTTT
-	TRBV12-3/TRBV12-4	-	TRBJ2-3	CASSLEGPTDTQYF	TGTGCCAGCAGTCTCGAAGGTCCCACAGATACGCAGTATTTT
TRBD2	TRBV19	-	TRBJ2-2	CASSIGLAEEPITGELFF	TGTGCCAGTAGTATAGGACTAGCGGAGGAGCCGATCACCGGGGAGCTGTTTTTT
-	TRBV4-2	-	TRBJ2-2	CASSQEQNTGELFF	TGTGCCAGCAGCCAAGAACAGAACACCGGGGAGCTGTTTTTT
-	TRBV28	-	TRBJ1-5	CASRTGPSQPQHF	TGTGCCAGCAGAACAGGGCCCAGTCAGCCCCAGCATTTT
-	TRBV6-5	many	TRBJ2-1	CASSYVPQGYNEQFF	TGTGCCAGCAGTTACGTACCCCAGGGGTACAATGAGCAGTTCTTC
-	TRBV7-9	-	TRBJ1-4	CASSLARDEEKLFF	TGTGCCAGCAGCTTAGCCAGGGATGAAGAAAAACTGTTTTTT
-	TRBV7-2	many	TRBJ2-5	CASSPPTRPPETQYF	TGTGCCAGCAGCCCTCCCACTAGACCCCCGGAGACCCAGTACTTC
TRBD1	TRBV14	once	TRBJ2-7	CASSQTQGLADLYEQYF	TGTGCCAGCAGCCAAACACAGGGGTTAGCCGATCTCTACGAGCAGTACTTC
TRBD1	TRBV7-4	-	TRBJ2-6	CANSLDRGLSGANVLTF	TGTGCCAACAGCCTGGACAGGGGGCTCTCTGGGGCCAACGTCCTGACTTTC
-	TRBV7-9	-	TRBJ2-3	CAIFPDGRTDTQYF	TGTGCCATCTTTCCGGACGGGCGCACAGATACGCAGTATTTT
TRBD1	TRBV15	-	TRBJ1-2	CATSFTGTADYGYTF	TGTGCCACCAGCTTTACCGGGACAGCAGACTATGGCTACACCTTC
-	TRBV14	many	TRBJ1-4	CASSQGIEGEKLFF	TGTGCCAGCAGCCAAGGGATCGAAGGTGAAAAACTGTTTTTT
-	TRBV5-1	few	TRBJ2-5	CASSLAPGAQETQYF	TGCGCCAGCAGCTTGGCGCCAGGGGCTCAAGAGACCCAGTACTTC
TRBD2	TRBV20-1	-	TRBJ2-5	CSARDELAGETQYF	TGCAGTGCTAGAGATGAGCTAGCGGGAGAGACCCAGTACTTC
-	TRBV6-2/TRBV6-3	-	TRBJ1-5	CASSYIGGQPQHF	TGTGCCAGCAGTTACATAGGTGGACAGCCCCAGCATTTT
-	TRBV29-1	few	TRBJ2-1	CSVEDPLDTQSSSYNEQFF	TGCAGCGTTGAAGATCCCTTAGACACACAATCGAGCTCCTACAATGAGCAGTTCTTC
-	TRBV28	-	TRBJ1-1	CASSPRQVNTEAFF	TGTGCCAGCAGTCCTCGACAGGTGAACACTGAAGCTTTCTTT
-	TRBV15	few	TRBJ2-5	CATSRDGLAQETQYF	TGTGCCACCAGCAGAGACGGGCTAGCCCAAGAGACCCAGTACTTC
-	TRBV9	-	TRBJ1-2	CASSKRGSQTYYGYTF	TGTGCCAGCAGCAAAAGGGGCAGCCAGACCTACTATGGCTACACCTTC
TRBD2	TRBV12-3/TRBV12-4	many	TRBJ2-3	CAEAGAVTDTQYF	TGTGCCGAGGCGGGAGCCGTCACAGATACGCAGTATTTT
-	TRBV19	-	TRBJ2-1	CASKAVTEQFF	TGTGCCAGTAAGGCGGTGACTGAGCAGTTCTTC
TRBD2	TRBV7-4	few	TRBJ2-2	CASSGPGRGGRDTGELFF	TGTGCCAGCAGCGGACCCGGGCGGGGGGGCCGTGACACCGGGGAGCTGTTTTTT
-	TRBV12-3/TRBV12-4	many	TRBJ2-2	CASSLGSPGTGELFF	TGTGCCAGCAGTTTGGGCAGCCCGGGCACCGGGGAGCTGTTTTTT
-	TRBV29-1	few	TRBJ1-1	CSGANTEAFF	TGCAGCGGAGCGAACACTGAAGCTTTCTTT
-	TRBV27	-	TRBJ2-7	CASGRKEHGEQYF	TGTGCCAGCGGCCGAAAGGAACATGGCGAGCAGTACTTC
-	TRBV9	few	TRBJ2-1	CASSDLQGNEQFF	TGTGCCAGCAGCGACCTACAGGGAAATGAGCAGTTCTTC
TRBD1	TRBV29-1	-	TRBJ2-3	CSVAKTGGSTDTQYF	TGCAGCGTCGCAAAGACAGGGGGCAGCACAGATACGCAGTATTTT
-	TRBV14	-	TRBJ1-1	CASSQTTGTTEAFF	TGTGCCAGCAGCCAAACTACAGGTACCACTGAAGCTTTCTTT
TRBD1	TRBV19	few	TRBJ2-6	CASRDSFSGANVLTF	TGTGCCAGTCGGGACAGCTTCTCTGGGGCCAACGTCCTGACTTTC
-	TRBV6-5	many	TRBJ1-1	CASNVLGVTEAFF	TGTGCCAGCAACGTTCTAGGGGTGACTGAAGCTTTCTTT